This T cell receptor (beta chain) was documented in a study of post-analysis software for immune sequencing data. Whole-study findings and limits: Four to six TRBV segments (TRBV5-6, TRBV5-1 and TRBV20-1 among them) occurred more frequently in patients than in controls.

Researchers reported that TCR beta cDNA libraries carried unique molecular identifiers. TCRdb redid the calling of the PCR reads with MiXCR, one entry per CDR3 protein. The table shows hundreds of thousands of distinct CDR3 sequences, with roughly two fifths occurring only once. The CDR3 consists of 18 residues. The germline V gene has CDR1 MNHEY and CDR2 SMNVEV (reference sequence). Trimming removed 0 bases at V and 7 bases at J, with 22 bases between. This clonotype was picked up a small number of times. Its antigen is not known. The sequence came from a girl aged 5 to 17 with multiple sclerosis. V and J are TRBV27 and TRBJ2-1; weak D call: TRBD2 (6 bases). Sequencing was carried out using blood. The CDR3 here is CASSLSPRAGRPWNEQFF. The CDR3 DNA sequence: TGTGCCAGCAGTTTATCCCCACGGGCGGGAAGACCTTGGAATGAGCAGTTCTTC.